This T cell receptor beta chain was documented in a study of shared T cell receptors in the human thymus. The assay was immunoSEQ multiplex PCR, and TCRdb's table has in-frame clones only and misses some. The sample has more than 300,000 clones; approximately 95% are singletons. Germline CDR1 and CDR2: SGHVS and FQNEAQ. The V end lost 1 base, the J end lost 4 bases, and 11 bases lay between the germline ends. This CDR3 has 15 amino acids. The specimen sequenced was thymocytes. The chain uses TRBV7-8 and TRBJ1-5; D call uncertain. The receptor's source is a human donor. CDR3 coding DNA: TGTGCCAGCAGCTTAGAAGGCAGATCGAATCAGCCCCAGCATTTT. Encoded protein: CASSLEGRSNQPQHF.